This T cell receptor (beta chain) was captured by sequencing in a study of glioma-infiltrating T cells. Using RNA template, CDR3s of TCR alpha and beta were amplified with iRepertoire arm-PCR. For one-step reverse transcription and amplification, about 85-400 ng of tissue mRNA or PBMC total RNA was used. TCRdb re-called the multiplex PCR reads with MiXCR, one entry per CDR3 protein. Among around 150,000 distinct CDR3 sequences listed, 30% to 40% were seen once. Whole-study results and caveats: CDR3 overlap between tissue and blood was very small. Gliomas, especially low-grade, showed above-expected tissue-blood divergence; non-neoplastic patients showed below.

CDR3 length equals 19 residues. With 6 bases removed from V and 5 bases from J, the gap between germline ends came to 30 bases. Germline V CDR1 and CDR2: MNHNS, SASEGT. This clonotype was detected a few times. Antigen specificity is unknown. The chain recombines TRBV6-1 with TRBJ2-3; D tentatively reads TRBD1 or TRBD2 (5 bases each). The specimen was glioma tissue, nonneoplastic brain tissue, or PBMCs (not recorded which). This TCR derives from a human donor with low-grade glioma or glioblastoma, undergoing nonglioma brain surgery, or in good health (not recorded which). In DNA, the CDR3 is TGTGCCAGCAGCAAAAGTCGGGGCCGACGATCCGATCGTGGAGATACGCAGTATTTT. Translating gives CASSKSRGRRSDRGDTQYF.